A single sample is the source of the 29 T cell receptor beta chains below, sequenced in a study of read filtering for tumor transcriptome and immune sequencing. The library was built from around 0.4 ug RNA with molecular barcoded adaptors for alpha/delta and beta/gamma chains. In TCRdb, the reads were re-called with MiXCR into one record per CDR3 protein. The sample has roughly 46,000 distinct CDR3 sequences, over 9.5% seen once. The sample consisted of a population of CD138-negative cells sorted from bone marrow. The source is a donor at least 40 years old with multiple myeloma.

A few counts support this clonotype. The CDR3 is CSVVWKANPTDTQYF. For the CDR3, the DNA is TGCAGCGTTGTGTGGAAGGCCAATCCCACAGATACGCAGTATTTT. The chain joins TRBV29-1 to TRBJ2-3; the D is unclear. Germline V gives CDR1 SQVTM, CDR2 ANQGSEA. The length of the CDR3 is 15 residues. V lost 4 bases to trimming and J lost 2 bases, with 16 bases between them.

The sample holds many counts of this clonotype. This chain's CDR3 is CASRPNTHTGELFF. The CDR3 bases are TGTGCCAGCAGACCCAATACGCACACCGGGGAGCTGTTTTTT. The rearrangement uses TRBV7-8 and TRBJ2-2; D ambiguous. The germline V gene encodes CDR1 SGHVS and CDR2 FQNEAQ. V was shortened by 6 bases and J by 3 bases, with 11 bases between the two germline ends. The CDR3 spans 14 residues.

Note on this clonotype: A read error may be the cause here, since a much bigger clone is one base away. The chain links TRBV5-4 to TRBJ2-2; perhaps TRBD2 as D (6 bases). CDR3 length: 15 amino acids. Per germline, CDR1 SGHNT and CDR2 YYREEE (reference sequence). CDR3 protein: CASSLAAQQGGELSF. The CDR3 DNA sequence: TGTGCCAGCAGCTTGGCGGCCCAGCAAGGCGGGGAGCTGTCTTTT.

This clonotype was seen repeatedly, ten times or more. The rearrangement uses TRBV12-3 or TRBV12-4 and TRBJ2-3, with TRBD2 identical over 11 bases. The CDR3 has 17 amino acids. Trimming at V came to 0 bases and at J to 3 bases, leaving 5 bases not matched to a gene. The CDR3 sequence: CASSLALSGRGTDTQYF. For the CDR3, the DNA is TGTGCCAGCAGTTTAGCGCTTAGCGGGAGGGGAACAGATACGCAGTATTTT.

The sample holds many counts of this clonotype. The rearrangement joins TRBV7-2 to TRBJ2-5, with D possibly TRBD2 on 7 matching bases. CDR1 is SGHTA, CDR2 FQGNSA, per germline. The CDR3 covers 14 residues. V was trimmed by 7 bases and J by 4 bases, leaving 16 bases between them. The CDR3 is CASTEGGAVETQYF. In DNA, the CDR3 is TGTGCCAGCACCGAAGGGGGGGCAGTAGAGACCCAGTACTTC.

This clonotype was seen ten or more times. The rearrangement uses TRBV28 and TRBJ1-5; D not resolved. Germline V gene lookup returns CDR1 MDHEN and CDR2 SYDVKM. V lost 7 bases and J lost 4, with 14 bases in between. This CDR3 spans 14 amino acids. The CDR3 DNA reads TGTGCCAGCATCACGGGTTTTCGGAATCAGCCCCAGCATTTT. It encodes CASITGFRNQPQHF.

Only a few counts were recorded for this clonotype. The chain uses TRBV29-1 and TRBJ2-2; D is unresolved. The germline CDR1 and CDR2 sequences are SQVTM and ANQGSEA. V shed 4 bases and J shed 4 bases, with 13 bases lying between them. The CDR3 covers 14 residues. CDR3 sequence (DNA): TGCAGCGTTGGCAATTTAGGTTCCACCGGGGAGCTGTTTTTT. Protein: CSVGNLGSTGELFF.

This clonotype was seen only a few times. A much larger clone differs from this one at a single base, so this may be a read error. Because it lacks the conserved phenylalanine or tryptophan at the end, this CDR3 is likely a read error. The chain links TRBV2 to TRBJ1-5; the D is unclear. The germline V gene encodes CDR1 SNHLY and CDR2 FYNNEI. This CDR3 spans 16 amino acids. V lost 4 bases to trimming and J lost 2 bases, with 15 bases between them. In nucleotides, the CDR3 is TGTGCCAGCAGTGGTGGAGGGTCGGTTGGCAATCAGCCCCAGCATTCT. Its translation: CASSGGGSVGNQPQHS.

This clonotype has just a few counts. This chain joins TRBV24-1 and TRBJ1-1; possible D gene TRBD1, 6 bases. Germline V gene data show CDR1 as KGHDR and CDR2 as SFDVKD. V was trimmed by 3 bases and J by 0 bases, leaving 7 bases between them. This CDR3 is 14 amino acids long. CDR3 loop: CATSDGQLNTEAFF. The CDR3 nucleotides are TGTGCCACCAGTGATGGACAGCTGAACACTGAAGCTTTCTTT.

Notes on this clonotype: Germline and junction disagree at one end, which may indicate a read error. The chain has TRBV19 and TRBJ2-3; perhaps TRBD2 as D (5 bases). Germline-derived CDR1 and CDR2 are LNHDA and SQIVND (reference sequence). This CDR3 comprises 14 residues. The CDR3 reads CASSMRANTDTQYF. CDR3 DNA sequence: TGTGCCAGTAGTATGAGGGCCAACACAGATACGCAGTATTTC.

Ten or more counts support this clonotype. The chain combines TRBV5-1 with TRBJ1-5; the match to TRBD1 covers 7 bases. The CDR3 length is 15 residues. CDR1 and CDR2 from the germline V gene are SGHRS and YFSETQ. The J segment lost 7 bases and the V segment lost 4 bases, leaving 11 bases of the junction unmatched. CDR3 in amino acids: CASSPDTGDGQPQHF. DNA of the CDR3: TGCGCCAGCAGCCCGGATACAGGGGACGGACAGCCCCAGCATTTT.

This clonotype was observed many times. The genes are TRBV7-3 and TRBJ2-1; 9 bases map to TRBD2. Germline CDR1 and CDR2: SGHTA and FQGTGA. The CDR3 loop spans 15 amino acids. The V gene end was trimmed by 1 base and the J gene end by 5 bases; junction bases not matched to a gene: 3. The CDR3 sequence: CASSLMPSGNNEQFF. The CDR3 bases are TGTGCCAGCAGCTTAATGCCTAGCGGGAACAATGAGCAGTTCTTC. Full variable domain (remainder filled in from reference TRBV7-3 and TRBJ2-1): GAGVSQTPSNKVTEKGKYVELRCDPISGHTALYWYRQSLGQGPEFLIYFQGTGAADDSGLPNDRFFAVRPEGSVSTLKIQRTERGDSAVYLCASSLMPSGNNEQFFGPGTRLTVL.

This clonotype was counted between two and nine times. The genes are TRBV18 and TRBJ1-2; D unclear. The CDR3 runs 13 residues. Looked up from germline, CDR1 is KGHSH and CDR2 is LQKENI. V shed 6 bases and J shed 4 bases, with 12 bases lying between them. CDR3 sequence: CASSQTEFYGYTF. CDR3 coding DNA: TGTGCCAGCTCTCAGACGGAGTTCTATGGCTACACCTTC.

This clonotype was found a few times. The chain joins TRBV29-1 to TRBJ2-7; 7 bases map to TRBD1. V shed 6 bases, J shed 2 bases, and the junction held 4 bases outside the gene matches. The CDR3 is 12 amino acids. Germline V gene data show CDR1 as SQVTM and CDR2 as ANQGSEA. The DNA of the CDR3 is TGCAGCGTCAGGGGACAGACCTACGAGCAGTACTTC. It codes for CSVRGQTYEQYF.

This clonotype has ten or more counts. The chain couples TRBV20-1 to TRBJ2-1; 11 nucleotides align to TRBD1. Losses at the gene ends were 7 bases for V and 12 bases for J; bases not matched to a gene: 14. The CDR3 is made up of 14 amino acids. The germline CDR1 and CDR2 sequences are DFQATT and SNEGSKA (reference sequence). The CDR3 DNA reads as TGCAGTGGGTGGACAGGGGGCTTTGAAGTCGGGCAGTTCTTC. Amino acid sequence: CSGWTGGFEVGQFF.

This clonotype was counted many times. The chain uses TRBV4-2 and TRBJ1-2; the D is unclear. The V gene lost 0 bases and the J gene lost 3 bases, with 11 bases spanning the gap. Germline V CDR1 and CDR2: LGHNA, YNFKEQ. This CDR3 comprises 15 residues. The DNA for the CDR3 is TGTGCCAGCAGCCAAGATTCGGGCTCGGACTATGGCTACACCTTC. Amino acids: CASSQDSGSDYGYTF.

Many counts were recorded for this clonotype. The J gene is TRBJ1-5, the V gene TRBV7-8; TRBD1 agrees at 8 bases. J gave up 3 bases and V 0 bases, and 7 bases lay outside the gene matches. Germline V gene lookup returns CDR1 SGHVS and CDR2 FQNEAQ. CDR3 length: 17 residues. CDR3 amino acids: CASSLALGTGANQPQHF. In nucleotides, the CDR3 is TGTGCCAGCAGCTTAGCGCTTGGGACAGGAGCCAATCAGCCCCAGCATTTT.

The chain carries TRBV5-1 and TRBJ2-1; 12 positions agree with TRBD2. Trimming took 0 bases from V and 7 from J; bases not matched to a gene: 5. Looked up from germline, CDR1 is SGHRS and CDR2 is YFSETQ. The length of the CDR3 is 16 residues. CDR3: CASSLDLAGGWNEQFF. For the CDR3, the DNA is TGCGCCAGCAGCTTGGATCTAGCGGGAGGGTGGAATGAGCAGTTCTTC.

This clonotype was found many times. The chain recombines TRBV6-6 with TRBJ2-1; D ambiguous. This CDR3 region has 12 residues. From germline, CDR1 is MNHNY and CDR2 SVGAGI (reference sequence). V shed 0 bases and J shed 9 bases, with 6 bases lying between them. In nucleotides, the CDR3 is TGTGCCAGCAGTTACTCTCAGGTTGAGCAGTTCTTC. Encoded protein: CASSYSQVEQFF.

Many counts were recorded for this clonotype. V gene TRBV7-3 combines with J gene TRBJ2-2, with a weak D call TRBD2 (6 bases). Trimming pared 5 bases from V and 6 bases from J, leaving 28 bases between. Germline V gene data show CDR1 as SGHTA and CDR2 as FQGTGA. The CDR3 is 19 amino acids. CDR3 amino acids: CASSPGRRQSGGWAGELFF. Written as DNA, the CDR3 is TGTGCCAGCAGCCCTGGGAGGCGGCAGTCTGGAGGGTGGGCCGGGGAGCTGTTTTTT.

Points on this clonotype: This sequence may be a read error, since a much larger clone differs from it by one base. The CDR3 loop is CASSLASSAGGIRRLIQEAQYF. CDR3 coding DNA: TGTGCCAGCAGCTTAGCAAGTTCGGCAGGGGGGATAAGGAGACTAATACAAGAGGCCCAGTACTTC. V and J are TRBV7-8 and TRBJ2-5, with D possibly matching TRBD1 (7 bases). This CDR3 has 22 residues. Germline V gene lookup returns CDR1 SGHVS and CDR2 FQNEAQ.

This clonotype has a count of ten or more. The chain employs TRBV6-2 or TRBV6-3 and TRBJ2-1; possible D gene TRBD1, 5 bases. The CDR3 has 16 residues. In germline, CDR1 is MNHEY, CDR2 SVGEGT. V shed 0 bases and J shed 12 bases, with 21 bases lying between them. Here the CDR3 reads CASSYSIFTDNLGQFF. CDR3 bases: TGTGCCAGCAGTTACTCGATTTTTACGGACAATCTTGGGCAGTTCTTC.

As to this clonotype: A far larger clone is only one base removed, so a read error is likely. The conserved closing phenylalanine or tryptophan is absent in this CDR3, likely reflecting a read error. V gene TRBV7-9 combines with J gene TRBJ2-3; 9 bases are a match to TRBD2. The CDR3 runs 18 residues. The V and J ends lost 7 bases and 0 bases, in that order; junction bases with no gene match: 14. Germline V gives CDR1 SEHNR, CDR2 FQNEAQ (reference sequence). The CDR3 sequence is CASNVHRPGLASTDTQYL. Here the CDR3 DNA reads TGTGCCAGCAACGTCCACCGCCCGGGACTAGCTAGCACAGATACGCAGTATCTT.

This clonotype came up a few times. CDR3 sequence reads: CASSLGQGISYEQYF. The CDR3 bases are TGTGCCAGCAGCTTAGGGCAGGGAATCTCCTACGAGCAGTACTTC. The V gene is TRBV7-2, the J gene TRBJ2-7, with a possible D match to TRBD1 (5 bases). The germline V gene encodes CDR1 SGHTA and CDR2 FQGNSA. Trimming took off 1 base at V and 0 bases at J, with 10 bases between the two ends. The CDR3 extends over 15 amino acids.

This clonotype has ten or more counts. The CDR3 does not end in the conserved phenylalanine or tryptophan, so this is likely a read error. The gene calls are TRBV6-4 and TRBJ2-1; TRBD2 matches at 11 bases. Per germline, CDR1 MRHNA and CDR2 SNTAGT. This CDR3 spans 15 amino acids. The junction had 5 bases not matched to a gene; V was cut back by 4 bases and J by 6 bases. CDR3 region: CASSVGTSGANEQFC. The DNA for the CDR3 is TGTGCCAGCAGTGTGGGGACTAGCGGCGCCAATGAGCAGTTCTGC.

This clonotype occurred many times. One end of the junction fails to match germline, which may point to a read error. The rearrangement uses TRBV29-1 and TRBJ2-7; TRBD2 matches 8 bases. This CDR3 has 11 residues. The V gene's germline CDR1 is SQVTM and CDR2 ANQGSEA. CDR3 nucleotides: TGCAGCGTCCTGCTGGGGGGGACTAGTAACTTC. It is translated as CSVLLGGTSNF.

By share, this clonotype counts as medium-sized (0.01 to 0.1%). This sequence joins TRBV20-1 and TRBJ2-1; D unresolved. The germline V gene encodes CDR1 DFQATT and CDR2 SNEGSKA (reference sequence). V was shortened by 2 bases and J by 5 bases, with 7 bases between the two germline ends. This CDR3 contains 12 residues. CDR3 coding DNA: TGCAGTGCTAGACTCAGAAACAATGAGCAGTTCTTC. Amino acid sequence: CSARLRNNEQFF.

In its sample, this clonotype was seen many times. This chain uses TRBV6-5 with TRBJ1-5; the D is unclear. Germline CDR1 MNHEY, CDR2 SVGAGI. The CDR3 is made up of 13 amino acids. V was trimmed by 5 bases and J by 2 bases, leaving 7 bases between them. CDR3 loop: CASSGGGNQPQHF. The CDR3 DNA sequence: TGTGCCAGCAGTGGAGGAGGCAATCAGCCCCAGCATTTT.

This clonotype came up many times. The rearrangement uses TRBV6-1 and TRBJ2-1, with TRBD2 matching over 9 bases. The V gene end was trimmed by 3 bases and the J gene end by 7 bases; junction bases not matched to a gene: 7. The CDR3 spans 15 residues. CDR1 is MNHNS, CDR2 SASEGT, per germline. This CDR3 is CASSDGIAGANEQFF. The CDR3 DNA sequence: TGTGCCAGCAGTGATGGAATAGCGGGAGCTAATGAGCAGTTCTTC.